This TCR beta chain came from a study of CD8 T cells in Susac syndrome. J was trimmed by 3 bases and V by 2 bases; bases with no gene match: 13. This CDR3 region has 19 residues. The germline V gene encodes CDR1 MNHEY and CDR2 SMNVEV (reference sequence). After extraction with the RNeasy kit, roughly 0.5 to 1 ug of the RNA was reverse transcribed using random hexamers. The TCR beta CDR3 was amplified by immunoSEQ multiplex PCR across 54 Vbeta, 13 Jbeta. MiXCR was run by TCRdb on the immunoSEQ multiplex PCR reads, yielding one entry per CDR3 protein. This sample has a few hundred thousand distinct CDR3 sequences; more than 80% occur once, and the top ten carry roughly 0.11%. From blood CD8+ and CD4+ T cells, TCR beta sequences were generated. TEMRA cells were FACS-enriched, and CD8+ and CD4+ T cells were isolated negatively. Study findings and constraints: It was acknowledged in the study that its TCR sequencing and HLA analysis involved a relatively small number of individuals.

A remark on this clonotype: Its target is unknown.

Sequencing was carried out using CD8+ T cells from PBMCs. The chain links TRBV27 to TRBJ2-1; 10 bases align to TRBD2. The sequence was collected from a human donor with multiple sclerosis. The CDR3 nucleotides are TGTGCCAGCAGTTTAATATCGAGCGGGGGGGCGGATATCTACAATGAGCAGTTCTTC. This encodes CASSLISSGGADIYNEQFF.